This section outlines one T cell receptor (beta chain) sequence together with its context. The record originates from a study of blood T cell repertoires in COVID-19. Turning to the study itself: Sites in the United States, Italy and Spain provided acute and convalescent COVID-19 samples.

The data were produced by immunoSEQ multiplex PCR, yet TCRdb's version contains in-frame clones alone and is incomplete. The sample holds fewer than 350,000 clones, around 88% seen once. Germline values: CDR1 LNHDA, CDR2 SQIVND (reference sequence). V was clipped by 6 bases and J by 2 bases, with 17 bases between them. There are 15 residues in the CDR3. The clonotype comes from a woman aged 70 to 79 with COVID-19, enrolled during active disease. The rearrangement joins TRBV19 to TRBJ2-7, with TRBD1 as a possible D gene (6 bases). Sequences were obtained from peripheral blood. This chain's CDR3 is CASSQIRDTAYEQYF. The CDR3 DNA reads as TGTGCCAGTAGCCAGATAAGGGACACGGCCTACGAGCAGTACTTC.